This T cell receptor (beta chain) was sequenced in a study of CD8+CD57+ T cells in acquired aplastic anemia (dated by TCRdb to 2017 to 2018). Background for the entire study: Extracted DNA from sorted CD4+ and CD8+ cells averaged approximately 3 ug, ranging from roughly 0.2 to 30 ug. CD8+CD57+ expansion was defined as frequency above the mean frequency observed in healthy subjects. Broader findings and caveats from the paper: Over 25 CD8+ CDR3 sequences were found in both patients and controls but appeared to be highly expressed in patients and within the immunodominant clones of the patients. Patients and healthy controls showed no significant difference in CD8+ Simpson's diversity (P=0.060).

There are 14 amino acids in the CDR3, from cysteine to phenylalanine inclusive. Here the CDR3 DNA is all that survives: 42 bases in frame from base 1. CDR1 and CDR2 were assigned from the germline V gene (reference sequence) as LNHDA and SQIVND. V loses 6 bases of germline sequence and J loses 5 bases, and the interval between the two ends is 14 bases. Patients chosen for sequencing had shown expansion of CD8+CD57+ cells by flow cytometry. Every patient had a diagnosis of severe acquired aplastic anemia based on International Study of Aplastic Anemia and Agranulocytosis and Camitta criteria. No patient had received any therapy when blood was sampled. The study deep-sequenced TCR repertoires of sorted CD4+ and CD8+ blood T cells from severe aplastic anemia patients and healthy subjects. In the USA, patient enrollment took place under clinicaltrials.gov protocols 00001620, 01623167, 00001397, 00071045, 00081523 and 00961064. Ficoll-Paque density gradient centrifugation was used to isolate peripheral blood mononuclear cells. CD4+ and CD8+ T cells were sorted by FACS or magnetic beads before DNA extraction.

Of note for this clonotype: Its target antigen remains unknown. Per-nucleotide qualities are absent, and no much larger clonotype sits a single base away.

Genomic DNA was used as template for profiling of TCR beta VDJ combinations and CDR3 sequences. TCR repertoire sequencing was run on an Illumina HiSeq 2000. The original methods were these. TRBV/TRBJ rearrangement plots, CDR3 size and DJ length profiles, and Simpson's diversity index were used to assess repertoires. The most abundant DNA sequence in the deep sequencing data was taken as the immunodominant clone. CDR3 amino acid sequences were checked for sharing between subjects and were compared against published repertoires and the VDJdb database. TCRdb cleaned the public reads at Q25 with fastp, built clones with MiXCR and kept in-frame beta chains. Each entry is one CDR3 protein sequence, shown with its most common DNA and genes. For this entry, the V and J calls and clone size follow TCRdb and not the study's own pipeline. Counted in this sample were hundreds of thousands of distinct CDR3 sequences; around 30% of them appeared once. 0.82% of the sample lies in the top ten.

The chain employs TRBV19 and TRBJ1-5, with the D gene not confidently named. Sequencing input: sorted CD4+, CD8+, or CD8+CD57+ T cells (not recorded which) from PBMCs. The clonotype originates from a human donor with aplastic anemia. The CDR3 in this case is CASSIGRRDQPQHF. The sequence in DNA is TGTGCCAGTAGCATTGGACGAAGGGATCAGCCCCAGCATTTT.